The T cell receptor beta chain under discussion was sequenced for a study of T cell repertoires in cytomegalovirus infection. Study results and caveats: Cumulative public TCR beta family frequency identified carriers of CMV plus the relevant HLA. In two of eight donors, the top clonotype was HLA-C-restricted CMV-specific.

V was cut by 5 bases and J by 6 bases, with 15 bases left in between. Per the germline V gene, CDR1 is SGHVS and CDR2 is FQNEAQ. This CDR3 is built from 14 residues. The sample holds many counts of this clonotype. What it binds is unknown. From the reads, TCRdb called clonotypes with MiXCR, one entry per CDR3 protein. The data contain under 850,000 distinct CDR3 sequences, roughly a third of them singletons. Sequencing used PBMCs. The receptor was derived from a human donor in good health (CMV status not recorded). Some clones in this sample may be carry-over from other donors' samples. The chain uses TRBV7-8 and TRBJ2-3, with no clear D. The CDR3 region has the DNA TGTGCCAGCAGCCCTGACGCCCCTCGGGATACGCAGTATTTT. It is translated as CASSPDAPRDTQYF.